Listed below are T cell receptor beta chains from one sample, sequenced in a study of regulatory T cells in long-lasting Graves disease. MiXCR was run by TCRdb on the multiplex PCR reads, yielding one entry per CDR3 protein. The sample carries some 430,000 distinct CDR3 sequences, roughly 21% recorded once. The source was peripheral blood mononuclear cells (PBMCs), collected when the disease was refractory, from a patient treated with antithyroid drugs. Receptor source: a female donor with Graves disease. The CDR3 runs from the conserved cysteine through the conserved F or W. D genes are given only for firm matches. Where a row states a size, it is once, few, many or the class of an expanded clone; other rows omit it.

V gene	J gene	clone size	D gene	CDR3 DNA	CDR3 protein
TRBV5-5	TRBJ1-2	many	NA	TGTGCCAGCAGCTTGGAGGGTTTCTATGGCTACACCTTC	CASSLEGFYGYTF
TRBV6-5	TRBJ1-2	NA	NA	TGTGCCAGCAGTTACCTGACGCAGGCAGCCTACACCTTC	CASSYLTQAAYTF
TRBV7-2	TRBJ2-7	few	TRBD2	TGTGCCAGCAGCTTAGCTAGCGGGACCCCCTACGAGCAGTACTTC	CASSLASGTPYEQYF
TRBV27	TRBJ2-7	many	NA	TGTGCCAGCAGGGGACTTATGGCCTACGAGCAGTACTTC	CASRGLMAYEQYF
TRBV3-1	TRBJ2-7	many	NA	TGTGCCAGCAGCCAAGGCAGATCCTACGAGCAGTACTTC	CASSQGRSYEQYF
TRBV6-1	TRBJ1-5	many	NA	TGTGCCAGCAGTGTTGCTAGCAATCAGCCCCAGCATTTT	CASSVASNQPQHF
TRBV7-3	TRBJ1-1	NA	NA	TGTGCCAGCAGCTTTACAGGGATCACTGAAGCTCTCTTT	CASSFTGITEALF
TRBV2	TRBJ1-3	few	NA	TGTGCCAGCAGCCGCGAGGGGCTCCCTGGAAACACCATATATTTT	CASSREGLPGNTIYF
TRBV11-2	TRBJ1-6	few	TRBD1	TGTGCCAGCAGCTTCGACAGGGGGGCTTCACCCCTCCACTTT	CASSFDRGASPLHF
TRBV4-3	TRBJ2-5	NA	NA	TGCGCCAGCAGCCAAGACGGGCTGGGGGATGAGACCCAGTACTTC	CASSQDGLGDETQYF
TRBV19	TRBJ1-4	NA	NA	TGTGCCAGTAGCCGACGAGGACCGAATGAAAAACTGTTTTTT	CASSRRGPNEKLFF
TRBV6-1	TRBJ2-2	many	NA	TGTGCCAGCAGTAGGGACATGAACACCGGGGAGCTGTTTTTT	CASSRDMNTGELFF
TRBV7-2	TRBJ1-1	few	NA	TGTGCCAGCAGCTTATTTAGGGGCGGGACTGAAGCTTTCTTT	CASSLFRGGTEAFF
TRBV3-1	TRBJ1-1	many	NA	TGTGCCAGCAGCCAAGGGGGGAGGACGAATGAAGCTTTCTTT	CASSQGGRTNEAFF